This TCR beta chain was captured in a study of T-cell memory formation after mild COVID-19. From the 5' RACE reads, TCRdb called clonotypes with MiXCR, one entry per CDR3 protein. The data show hundreds of thousands of distinct CDR3 sequences, around 20% seen once. The germline CDR1 and CDR2 sequences are LGHNA and YNFKEQ. The CDR3 extends over 15 amino acids. V lost 4 bases to trimming and J lost 1 base, with 14 bases between them. This TCR was sampled from an adult woman who had mild COVID-19 (a few samples of this study predate the infection). Cell type and time point are not known. The sequenced sample was PBMCs or a T cell subset sorted from them (not recorded which). The chain carries TRBV4-2 and TRBJ2-7; maybe TRBD2 (5 bases). CDR3 protein: CASSLNRGLSYEQYF. The CDR3, as DNA: TGTGCCAGCAGCCTAAACCGCGGGTTGTCCTACGAGCAGTACTTC.